This note documents a single TCR beta chain sequence. The target antigen is unknown. Assay: immunoSEQ multiplex PCR; the TCRdb copy retains only in-frame clones and omits some. The sample yields just under 150,000 clones, more than 70% seen once. This sample stems from a study of T cell responses to AZD1222 COVID-19 vaccine. General study results and limits: Just 5 to 7 AZD1222 recipients were seropositive at baseline.

Trimming cost V 3 bases and J 6 bases; bases outside gene matches: 5. In germline, CDR1 is MGHDK, CDR2 SYGVNS. The CDR3 covers 15 residues. This specimen consisted of peripheral blood, obtained 28 days after the second AZD1222 dose. This TCR came from an adult who received the AZD1222 COVID-19 vaccine. The gene calls are TRBV25-1 and TRBJ1-2; TRBD1 matches at 12 bases. The CDR3 region is CASSDGTGGDNGYTF. CDR3 DNA: TGTGCCAGCAGTGATGGGACAGGGGGCGATAATGGCTACACCTTC.